The clone carrying this T cell receptor (beta chain) was seen more than once but under ten times. Its antigen is currently unknown. This sample is drawn from a study of CD8+ T cells in alopecia areata. Study-wide context: Each of the treated patients was given oral tofacitinib, 5 to 10 mg twice daily, for moderate-to-severe alopecia areata. The authors scored treated patients' severity by affected scalp percentage.

CDR1 and CDR2 (germline): LGHNA, YSLEER. Trimming removed 6 bases at V and 0 bases at J, with 11 bases between. This CDR3 comprises 14 residues. Study results and caveats: Just one nonresponder means the tie between baseline CD8+ expansion and response stays uncertain.

Treatment defined: oral pan-JAK inhibitor, 5-10 mg twice daily. Researchers gathered lesional scalp punch biopsies and peripheral blood from patients with alopecia areata. RNA extraction was followed by reverse transcription into cDNA, which acted as the sequencing template. TCRdb keeps only in-frame clones here, not all; method: immunoSEQ multiplex PCR. The sample consists of 200,000 to 250,000 clones, approximately 57% of them appearing once. Source: CD4+ T cells sorted from blood, taken at week 4, from a patient treated with tofacitinib. The receptor was derived from a human donor with alopecia areata. The rearrangement joins TRBV4-3 to TRBJ1-1; D gene ambiguous. The CDR3, as DNA: TGCGCCAGCAGACCTAACAGTCTGAACACTGAAGCTTTCTTT. This encodes CASRPNSLNTEAFF.